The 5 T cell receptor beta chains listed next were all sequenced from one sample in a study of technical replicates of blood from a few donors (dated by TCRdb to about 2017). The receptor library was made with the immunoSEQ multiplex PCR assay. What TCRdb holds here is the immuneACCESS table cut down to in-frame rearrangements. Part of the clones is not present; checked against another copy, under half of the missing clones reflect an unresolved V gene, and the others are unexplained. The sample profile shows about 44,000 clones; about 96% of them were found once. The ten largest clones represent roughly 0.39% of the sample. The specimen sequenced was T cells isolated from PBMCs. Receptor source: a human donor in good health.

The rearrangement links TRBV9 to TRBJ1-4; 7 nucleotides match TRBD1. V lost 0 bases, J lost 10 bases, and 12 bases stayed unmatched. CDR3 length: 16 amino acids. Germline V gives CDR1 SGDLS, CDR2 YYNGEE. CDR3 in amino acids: CASSVGSNDRVGKLFF. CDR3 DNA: TGTGCCAGCAGCGTAGGGTCAAACGACAGGGTTGGAAAACTGTTTTTT.

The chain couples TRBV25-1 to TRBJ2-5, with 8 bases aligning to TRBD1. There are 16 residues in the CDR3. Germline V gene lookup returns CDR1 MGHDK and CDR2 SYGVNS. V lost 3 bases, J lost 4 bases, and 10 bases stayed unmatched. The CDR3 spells CASSDYHAGGVETQYF. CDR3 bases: TGTGCCAGCAGTGACTATCACGCAGGGGGCGTAGAGACCCAGTACTTC.

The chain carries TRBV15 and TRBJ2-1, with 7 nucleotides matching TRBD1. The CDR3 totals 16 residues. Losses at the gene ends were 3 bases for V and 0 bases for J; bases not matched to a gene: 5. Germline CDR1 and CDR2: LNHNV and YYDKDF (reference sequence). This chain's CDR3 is CATSRRDSSSYNEQFF. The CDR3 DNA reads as TGTGCCACCAGCAGGAGGGACAGCTCCTCCTACAATGAGCAGTTCTTC.

The CDR3 sequence: CASSERTVLGYRYTF. CDR3 in DNA: TGTGCCAGCAGTGAACGGACAGTACTAGGGTATCGCTACACCTTC. The rearrangement links TRBV2 to TRBJ1-2; weak D call: TRBD1 (6 bases). Trimming took 2 bases from V and 9 from J, leaving 19 bases between them. In germline, CDR1 is SNHLY, CDR2 FYNNEI. CDR3 length: 15 amino acids.

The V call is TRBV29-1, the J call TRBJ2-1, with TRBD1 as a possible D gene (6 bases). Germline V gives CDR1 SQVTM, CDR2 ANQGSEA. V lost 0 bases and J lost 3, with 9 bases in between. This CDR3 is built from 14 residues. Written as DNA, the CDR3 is TGCAGCGTTGAAGACGGGGACATCTACAATGAGCAGTTCTTC. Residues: CSVEDGDIYNEQFF.